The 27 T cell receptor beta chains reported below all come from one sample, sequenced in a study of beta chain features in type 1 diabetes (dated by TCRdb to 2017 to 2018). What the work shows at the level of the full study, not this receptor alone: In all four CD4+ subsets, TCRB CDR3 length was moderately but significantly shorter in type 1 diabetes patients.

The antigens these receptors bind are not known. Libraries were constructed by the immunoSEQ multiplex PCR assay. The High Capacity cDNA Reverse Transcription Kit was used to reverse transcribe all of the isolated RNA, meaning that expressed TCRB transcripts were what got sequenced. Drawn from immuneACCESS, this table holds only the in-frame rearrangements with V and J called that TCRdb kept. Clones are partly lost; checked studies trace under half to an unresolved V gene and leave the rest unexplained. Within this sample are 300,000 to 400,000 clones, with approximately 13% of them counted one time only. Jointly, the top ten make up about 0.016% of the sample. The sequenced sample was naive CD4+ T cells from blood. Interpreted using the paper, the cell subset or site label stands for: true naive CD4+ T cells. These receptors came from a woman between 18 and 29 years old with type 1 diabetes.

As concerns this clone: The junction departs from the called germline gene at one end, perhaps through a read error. CDR3 amino acids: CASSQVAGRGAETQYF. In DNA form, the CDR3 reads TGCGCCAGCAGCCAAGTGGCAGGGAGGGGAGCAGAGACCCAGTACTTC. This sequence joins TRBV11-2 and TRBJ2-5; TRBD2 aligns across 7 bases. Germline lookup yields CDR1 SGHAT and CDR2 FQNNGV. The CDR3 runs 16 residues. The full variable domain, completed using reference TRBV11-2 and TRBJ2-5, is EAGVAQSPRYKIIEKRQSVAFWCNPISGHATLYWYQQILGQGPKLLIQFQNNGVVDDSQLPKDRFSAERLKGVDSTLKIQPAKLEDSAVYLCASSQVAGRGAETQYFGPGTRLLVL.

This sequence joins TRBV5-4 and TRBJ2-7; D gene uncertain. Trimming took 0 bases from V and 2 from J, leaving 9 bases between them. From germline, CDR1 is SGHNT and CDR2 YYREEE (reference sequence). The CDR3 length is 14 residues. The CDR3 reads CASSLAIAPYEQYF. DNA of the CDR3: TGTGCCAGCAGCTTGGCCATAGCCCCCTACGAGCAGTACTTC.

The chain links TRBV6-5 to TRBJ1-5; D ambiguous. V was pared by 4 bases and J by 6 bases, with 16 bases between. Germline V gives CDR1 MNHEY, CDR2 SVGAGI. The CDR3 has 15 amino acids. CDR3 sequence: CASSSDHKGGQPQHF. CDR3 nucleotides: TGTGCCAGCAGTTCCGACCACAAGGGAGGTCAGCCCCAGCATTTT.

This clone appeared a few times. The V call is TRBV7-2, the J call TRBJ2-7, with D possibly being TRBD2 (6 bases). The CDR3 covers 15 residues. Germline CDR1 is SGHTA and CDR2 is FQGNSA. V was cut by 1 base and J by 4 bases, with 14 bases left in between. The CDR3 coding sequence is TGTGCCAGCAGCTTAGTCGGTAGCGGTGGGTACGAGCAGTACGTC. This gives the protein CASSLVGSGGYEQYV.

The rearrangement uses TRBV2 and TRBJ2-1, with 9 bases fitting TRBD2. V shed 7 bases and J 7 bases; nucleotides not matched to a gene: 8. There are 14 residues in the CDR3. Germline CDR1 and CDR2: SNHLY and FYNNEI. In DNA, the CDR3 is TGTGCCAGCAATATGAAGCGGGAGGAAAATGAGCAGTTCTTC. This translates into CASNMKREENEQFF.

This CDR3 reads CASSLVWPGNTGELFF. The CDR3 nucleotides read TGTGCCAGCAGCTTAGTCTGGCCAGGGAACACCGGGGAGCTGTTTTTT. This rearrangement joins TRBV7-2 to TRBJ2-2; D unresolved. The CDR3 covers 16 residues. Deletions cut 1 base from V and 1 base from J, with 10 bases between. CDR1 and CDR2 from the germline V gene are SGHTA and FQGNSA.

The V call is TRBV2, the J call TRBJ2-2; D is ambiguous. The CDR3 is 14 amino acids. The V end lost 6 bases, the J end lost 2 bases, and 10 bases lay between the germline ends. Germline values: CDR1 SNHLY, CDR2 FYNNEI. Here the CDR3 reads CASRADTNTGELFF. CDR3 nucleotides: TGTGCCAGCAGGGCCGACACTAACACCGGGGAGCTGTTTTTT.

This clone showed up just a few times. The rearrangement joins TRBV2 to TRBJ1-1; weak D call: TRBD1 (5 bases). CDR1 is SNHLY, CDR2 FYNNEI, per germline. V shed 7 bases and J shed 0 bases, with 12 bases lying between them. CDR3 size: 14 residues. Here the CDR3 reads CASNYRRMNTEAFF. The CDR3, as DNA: TGTGCCAGCAACTACAGGAGAATGAACACTGAAGCTTTCTTT.

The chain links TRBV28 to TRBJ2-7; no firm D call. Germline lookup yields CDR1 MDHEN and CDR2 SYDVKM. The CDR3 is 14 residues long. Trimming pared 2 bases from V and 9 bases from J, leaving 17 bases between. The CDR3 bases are TGTGCCAGCAGTTTAAATCTGAGAGGTACGTGGCAGTACGTC. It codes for CASSLNLRGTWQYV.

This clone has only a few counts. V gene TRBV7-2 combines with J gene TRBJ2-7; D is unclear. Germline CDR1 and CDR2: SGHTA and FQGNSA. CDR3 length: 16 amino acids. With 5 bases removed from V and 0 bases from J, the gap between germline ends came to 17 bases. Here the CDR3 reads CASSPFAKESSYEQYF. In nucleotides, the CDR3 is TGTGCCAGCAGCCCCTTCGCCAAGGAGAGCTCCTACGAGCAGTACTTC.

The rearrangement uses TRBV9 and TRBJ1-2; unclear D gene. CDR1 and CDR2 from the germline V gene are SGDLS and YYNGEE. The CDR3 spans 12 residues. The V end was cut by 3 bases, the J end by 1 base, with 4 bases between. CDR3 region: CASSAYNYGYTF. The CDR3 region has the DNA TGTGCCAGCAGCGCCTATAACTATGGCTACACCTTC.

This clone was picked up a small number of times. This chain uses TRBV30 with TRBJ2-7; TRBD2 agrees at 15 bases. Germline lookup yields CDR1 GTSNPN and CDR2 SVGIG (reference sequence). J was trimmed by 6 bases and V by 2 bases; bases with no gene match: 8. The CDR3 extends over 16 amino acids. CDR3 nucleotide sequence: TGTGCCTGGAGTCCGATAGGACTAGCGGGAGGGTTCGAGCAGTACTTC. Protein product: CAWSPIGLAGGFEQYF.

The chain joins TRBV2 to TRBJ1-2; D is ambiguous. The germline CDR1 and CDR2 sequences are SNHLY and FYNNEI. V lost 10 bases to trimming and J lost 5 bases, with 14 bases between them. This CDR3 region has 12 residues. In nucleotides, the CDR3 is TGTGCCACCTCCGGTACGGGGTATGGCTACACCTTC. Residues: CATSGTGYGYTF.

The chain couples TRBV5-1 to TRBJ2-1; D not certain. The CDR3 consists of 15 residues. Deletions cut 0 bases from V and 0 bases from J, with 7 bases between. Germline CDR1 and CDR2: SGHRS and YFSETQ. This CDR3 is CASSLAPYSYNEQFF. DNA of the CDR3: TGCGCCAGCAGCTTGGCCCCGTACTCCTACAATGAGCAGTTCTTC. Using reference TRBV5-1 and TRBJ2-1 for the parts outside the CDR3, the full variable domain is KAGVTQTPRYLIKTRGQQVTLSCSPISGHRSVSWYQQTPGQGLQFLFEYFSETQRNKGNFPGRFSGRQFSNSRSEMNVSTLELGDSALYLCASSLAPYSYNEQFFGPGTRLTVL.

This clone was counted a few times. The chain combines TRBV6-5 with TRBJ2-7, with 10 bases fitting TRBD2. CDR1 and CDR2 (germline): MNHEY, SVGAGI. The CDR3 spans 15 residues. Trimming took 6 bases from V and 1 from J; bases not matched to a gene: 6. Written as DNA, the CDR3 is TGTGCCAGCAGCCCAGGGACTAGCGCTTCCTACGAGCAGTACGTC. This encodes CASSPGTSASYEQYV.

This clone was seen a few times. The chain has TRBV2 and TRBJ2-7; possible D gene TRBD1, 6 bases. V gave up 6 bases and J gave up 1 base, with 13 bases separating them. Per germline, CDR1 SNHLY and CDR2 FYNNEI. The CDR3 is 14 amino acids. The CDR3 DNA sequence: TGTGCCAGCAGCCCCGGGACAAATTCCTACGAGCAGTACTTC. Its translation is CASSPGTNSYEQYF.

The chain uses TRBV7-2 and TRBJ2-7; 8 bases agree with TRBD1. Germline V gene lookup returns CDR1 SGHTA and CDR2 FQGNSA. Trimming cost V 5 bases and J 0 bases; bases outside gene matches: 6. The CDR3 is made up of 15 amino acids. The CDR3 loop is CASSVRTGISYEQYF. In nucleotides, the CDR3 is TGTGCCAGCAGCGTCAGGACAGGGATCTCCTACGAGCAGTACTTC. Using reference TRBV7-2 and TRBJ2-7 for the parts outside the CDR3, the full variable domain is GAGVSQSPSNKVTEKGKDVELRCDPISGHTALYWYRQSLGQGLEFLIYFQGNSAPDKSGLPSDRFSAERTGGSVSTLTIQRTQQEDSAVYLCASSVRTGISYEQYFGPGTRLTVT.

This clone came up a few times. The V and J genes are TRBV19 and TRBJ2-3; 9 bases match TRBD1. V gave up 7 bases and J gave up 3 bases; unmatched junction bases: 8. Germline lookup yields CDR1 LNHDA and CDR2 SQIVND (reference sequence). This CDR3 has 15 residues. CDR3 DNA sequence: TGTGCCAGTACCATTGGGACAGGGAAAACAGATACGCAGTATTTT. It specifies CASTIGTGKTDTQYF.

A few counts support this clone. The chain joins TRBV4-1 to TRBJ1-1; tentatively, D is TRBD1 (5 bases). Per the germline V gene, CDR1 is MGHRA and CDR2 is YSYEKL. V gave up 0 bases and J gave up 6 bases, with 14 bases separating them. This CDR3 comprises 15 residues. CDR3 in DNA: TGCGCCAGCAGCCAAGAACAACTTAGGGGCCCTGAAGCTTTCTTT. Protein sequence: CASSQEQLRGPEAFF.

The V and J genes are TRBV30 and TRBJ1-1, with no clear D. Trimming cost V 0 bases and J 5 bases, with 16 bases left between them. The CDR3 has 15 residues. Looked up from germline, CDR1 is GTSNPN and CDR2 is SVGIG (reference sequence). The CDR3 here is CAWSVPGSRSTEAFF. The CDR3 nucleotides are TGTGCCTGGAGTGTACCGGGGAGCCGTTCAACTGAAGCTTTCTTT.

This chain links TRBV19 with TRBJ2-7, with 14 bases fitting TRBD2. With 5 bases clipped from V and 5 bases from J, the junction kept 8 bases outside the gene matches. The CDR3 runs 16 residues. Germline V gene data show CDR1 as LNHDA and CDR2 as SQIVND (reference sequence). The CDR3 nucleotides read TGTGCCAGTAGTGCTGGGACTAGCGGGAGTCTCAACGAGCAGTACTTC. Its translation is CASSAGTSGSLNEQYF.

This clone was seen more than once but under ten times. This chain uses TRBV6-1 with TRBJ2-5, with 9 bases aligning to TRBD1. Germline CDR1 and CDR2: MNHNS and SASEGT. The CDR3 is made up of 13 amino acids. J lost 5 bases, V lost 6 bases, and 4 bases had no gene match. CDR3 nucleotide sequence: TGTGCCAGCAGACAGGGGGCATGGGAGACCCAGTACTTC. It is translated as CASRQGAWETQYF.

The CDR3 is CASSYGQGPYNEQFF. Here the CDR3 DNA reads TGTGCCAGCAGTTACGGGCAGGGCCCCTACAATGAGCAGTTCTTC. V and J are TRBV6-5 and TRBJ2-1; the D gene is possibly TRBD1 (5 bases). Trimming took 2 bases from V and 2 from J, leaving 10 bases between them. The CDR3 covers 15 residues. Germline V gene sequence: CDR1 MNHEY, CDR2 SVGAGI.

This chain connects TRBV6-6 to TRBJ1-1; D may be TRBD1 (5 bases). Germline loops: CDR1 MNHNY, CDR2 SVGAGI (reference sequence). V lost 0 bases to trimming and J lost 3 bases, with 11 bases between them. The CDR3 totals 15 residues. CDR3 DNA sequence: TGTGCCAGCAGTTACTCAAGGGGCCTAGACACTGAAGCTTTCTTT. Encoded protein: CASSYSRGLDTEAFF.

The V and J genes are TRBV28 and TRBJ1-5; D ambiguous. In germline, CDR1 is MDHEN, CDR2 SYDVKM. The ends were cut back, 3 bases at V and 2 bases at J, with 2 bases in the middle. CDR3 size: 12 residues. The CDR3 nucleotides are TGTGCCAGCAGTTTCGGCAATCAGCCCCAGCATTTT. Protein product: CASSFGNQPQHF.

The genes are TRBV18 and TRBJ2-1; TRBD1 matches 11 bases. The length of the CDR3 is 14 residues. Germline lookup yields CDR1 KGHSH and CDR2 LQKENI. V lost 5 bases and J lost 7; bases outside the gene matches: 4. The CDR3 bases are TGTGCCAGCTCAGGACAGGGGGCTGTGAATGAGCAGTTCTTC. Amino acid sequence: CASSGQGAVNEQFF.

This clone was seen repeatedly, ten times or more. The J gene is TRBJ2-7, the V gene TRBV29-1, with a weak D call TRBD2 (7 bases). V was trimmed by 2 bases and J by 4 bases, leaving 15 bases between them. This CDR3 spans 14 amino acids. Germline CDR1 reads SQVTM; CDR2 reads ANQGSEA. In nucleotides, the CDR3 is TGCAGCGTTGAAACAGGGAGGGGAGGGTACGAGCAGTACTTC. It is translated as CSVETGRGGYEQYF.